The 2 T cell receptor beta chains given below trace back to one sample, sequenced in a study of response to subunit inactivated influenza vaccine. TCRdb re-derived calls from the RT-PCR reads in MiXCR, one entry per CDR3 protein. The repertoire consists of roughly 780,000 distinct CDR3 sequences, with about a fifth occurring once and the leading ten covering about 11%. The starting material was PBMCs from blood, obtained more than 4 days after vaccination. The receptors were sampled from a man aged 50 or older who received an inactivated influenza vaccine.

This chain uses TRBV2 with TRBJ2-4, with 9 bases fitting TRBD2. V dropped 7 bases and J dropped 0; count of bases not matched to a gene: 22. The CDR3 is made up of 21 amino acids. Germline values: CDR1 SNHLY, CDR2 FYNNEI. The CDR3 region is CASTYTGSSGVTYKAKNIQYF. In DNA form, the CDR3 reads TGTGCCAGCACTTACACAGGGTCTAGCGGGGTCACCTATAAAGCCAAAAACATTCAGTACTTC.

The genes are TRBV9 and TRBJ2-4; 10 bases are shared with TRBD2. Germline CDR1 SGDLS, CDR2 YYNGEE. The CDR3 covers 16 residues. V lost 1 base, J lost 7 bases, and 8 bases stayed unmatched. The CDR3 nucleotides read TGTGCCAGCAGCGTATCTGGTAGCGGGAGGTTGAACATTCAGTACTTC. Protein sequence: CASSVSGSGRLNIQYF.